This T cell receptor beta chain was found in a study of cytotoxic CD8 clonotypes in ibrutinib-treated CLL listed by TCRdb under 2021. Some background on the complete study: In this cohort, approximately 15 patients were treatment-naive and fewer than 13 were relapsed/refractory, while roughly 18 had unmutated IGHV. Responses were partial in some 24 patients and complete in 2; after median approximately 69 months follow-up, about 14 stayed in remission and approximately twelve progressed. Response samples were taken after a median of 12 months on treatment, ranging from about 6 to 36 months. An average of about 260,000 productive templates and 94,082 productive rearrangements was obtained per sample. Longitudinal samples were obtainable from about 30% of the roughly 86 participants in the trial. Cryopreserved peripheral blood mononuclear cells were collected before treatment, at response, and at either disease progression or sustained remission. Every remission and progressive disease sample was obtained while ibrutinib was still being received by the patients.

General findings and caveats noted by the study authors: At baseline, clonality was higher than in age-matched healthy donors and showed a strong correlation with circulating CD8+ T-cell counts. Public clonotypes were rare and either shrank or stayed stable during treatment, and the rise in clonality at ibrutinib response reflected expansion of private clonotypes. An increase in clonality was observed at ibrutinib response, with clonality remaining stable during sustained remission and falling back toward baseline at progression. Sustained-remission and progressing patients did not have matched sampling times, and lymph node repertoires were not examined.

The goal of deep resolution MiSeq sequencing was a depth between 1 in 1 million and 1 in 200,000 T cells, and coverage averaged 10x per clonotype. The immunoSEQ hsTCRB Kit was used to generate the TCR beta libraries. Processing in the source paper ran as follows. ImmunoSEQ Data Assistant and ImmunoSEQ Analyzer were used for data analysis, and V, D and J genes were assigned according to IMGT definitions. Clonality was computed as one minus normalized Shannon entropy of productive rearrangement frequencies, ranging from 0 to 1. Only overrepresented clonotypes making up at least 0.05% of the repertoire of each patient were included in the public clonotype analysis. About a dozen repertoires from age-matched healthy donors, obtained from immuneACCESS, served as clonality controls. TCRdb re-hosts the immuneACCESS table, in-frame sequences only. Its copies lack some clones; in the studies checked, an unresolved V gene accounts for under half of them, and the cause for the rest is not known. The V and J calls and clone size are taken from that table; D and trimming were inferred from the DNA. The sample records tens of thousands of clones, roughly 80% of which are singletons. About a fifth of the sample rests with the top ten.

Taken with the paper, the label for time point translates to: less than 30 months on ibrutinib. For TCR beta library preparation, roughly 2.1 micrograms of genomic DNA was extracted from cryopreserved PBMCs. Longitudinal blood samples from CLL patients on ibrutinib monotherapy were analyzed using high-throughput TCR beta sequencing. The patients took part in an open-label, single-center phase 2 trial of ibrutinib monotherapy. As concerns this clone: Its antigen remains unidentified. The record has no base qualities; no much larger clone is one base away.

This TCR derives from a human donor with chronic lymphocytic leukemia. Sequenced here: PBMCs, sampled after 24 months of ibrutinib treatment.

The DNA sequence reads TGTGCCAGCACTAGAAACTTATACAATGAGCAGTTCTTC. The translation is CASTRNLYNEQFF. The rearranged segments are TRBV6-6 and TRBJ2-1, with no D gene named confidently. The CDR3 sequence holds 13 residues, the cysteine and phenylalanine included. Only the CDR3 region is kept as DNA, spanning 39 bases read in frame from base 1. V gives up 7 bases and J gives up 4 bases, and the segment between their germline ends measures 11 bases. CDR1 and CDR2 were assigned from the germline V gene (reference sequence) as MNHNY and SVGAGI.